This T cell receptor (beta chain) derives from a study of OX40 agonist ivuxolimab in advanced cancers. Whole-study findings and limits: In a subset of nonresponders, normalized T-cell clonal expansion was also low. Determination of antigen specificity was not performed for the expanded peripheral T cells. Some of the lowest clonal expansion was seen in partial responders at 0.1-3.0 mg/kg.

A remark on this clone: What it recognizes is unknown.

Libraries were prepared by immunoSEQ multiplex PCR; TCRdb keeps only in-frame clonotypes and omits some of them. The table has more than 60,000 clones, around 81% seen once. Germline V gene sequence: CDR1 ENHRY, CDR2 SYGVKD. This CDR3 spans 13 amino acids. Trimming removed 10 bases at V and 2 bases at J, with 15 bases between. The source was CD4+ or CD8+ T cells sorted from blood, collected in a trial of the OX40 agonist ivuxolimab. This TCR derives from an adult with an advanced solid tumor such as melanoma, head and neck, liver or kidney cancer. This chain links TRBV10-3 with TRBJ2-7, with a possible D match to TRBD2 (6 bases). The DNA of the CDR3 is TGTGCCACCCCCGGGAGTGGGACCTACGAGCAGTACTTC. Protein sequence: CATPGSGTYEQYF.